This T cell receptor (beta chain) comes out of a study of low-dose radiotherapy and immunotherapy resistance in tumors. Study context: Members of Cohort 1 were treated with 0.5 Gy per fraction every 2 weeks. The prescribed total PTV dose was 6.5 Gy. Patients took 300 mg oral aspirin daily for four cycles from cycle 1 day 1.

CDR3 length: 16 amino acids. Per the germline V gene, CDR1 is SNHLY and CDR2 is FYNNEI. V trimming: 6 bases; J trimming: 4 bases; junction bases outside the gene matches: 10. Both TCRalpha and TCRbeta chains were reverse transcribed with V-gene-specific primers. With a V-primer adapter and a constant-region primer, TCRs were amplified for approximately 19 PCR cycles. In vitro transcription served to amplify the isolated mRNA. In TCRdb, the reads were re-called with MiXCR into one record per CDR3 protein. Of 13,000 or so distinct CDR3 sequences listed, about 74% are singletons. This clonotype was sampled from a human donor with advanced metastatic prostate, ovarian, gallbladder or colorectal cancer (not recorded which). This table probably holds off-target reads from a library built for another chain. V usage is TRBV2 and J usage is TRBJ1-5, with TRBD1 identical over 9 bases. The CDR3 nucleotides read TGTGCCAGCAGACGGACAGGGGTTCCCCGAAATCAGCCCCAGCATTTT. Its translation is CASRRTGVPRNQPQHF.